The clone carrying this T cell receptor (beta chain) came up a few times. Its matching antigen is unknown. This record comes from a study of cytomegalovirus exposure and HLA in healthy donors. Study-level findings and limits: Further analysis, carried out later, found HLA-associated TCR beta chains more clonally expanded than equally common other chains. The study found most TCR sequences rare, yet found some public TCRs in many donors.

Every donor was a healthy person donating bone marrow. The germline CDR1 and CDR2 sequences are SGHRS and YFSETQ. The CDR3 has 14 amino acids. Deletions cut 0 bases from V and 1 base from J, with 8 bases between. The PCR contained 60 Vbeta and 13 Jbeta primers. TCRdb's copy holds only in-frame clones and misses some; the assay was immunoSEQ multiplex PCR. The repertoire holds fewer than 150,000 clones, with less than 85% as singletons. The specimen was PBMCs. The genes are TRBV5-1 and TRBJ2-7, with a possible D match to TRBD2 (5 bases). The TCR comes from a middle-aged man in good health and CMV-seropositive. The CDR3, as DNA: TGCGCCAGCAGCTTGGCGGGGAAATCCTACGAGCAGTACTTC. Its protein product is CASSLAGKSYEQYF.